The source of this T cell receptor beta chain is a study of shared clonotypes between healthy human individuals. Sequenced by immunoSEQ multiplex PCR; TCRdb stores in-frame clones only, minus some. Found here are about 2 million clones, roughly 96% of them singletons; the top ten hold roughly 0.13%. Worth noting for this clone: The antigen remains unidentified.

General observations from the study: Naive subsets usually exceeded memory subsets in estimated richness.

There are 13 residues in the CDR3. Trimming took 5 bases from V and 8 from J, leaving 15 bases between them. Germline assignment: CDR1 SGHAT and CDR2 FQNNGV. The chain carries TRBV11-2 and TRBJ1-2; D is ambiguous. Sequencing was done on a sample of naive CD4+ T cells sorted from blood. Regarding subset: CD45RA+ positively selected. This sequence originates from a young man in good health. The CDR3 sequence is CASSPAGGPGYTF. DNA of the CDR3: TGTGCCAGCAGCCCCGCGGGCGGTCCAGGCTACACCTTC.